These T cell receptor beta chains were read from a single sample in a study of CD8 T cells in Susac syndrome. TCRdb reprocessed the immunoSEQ multiplex PCR reads with MiXCR, giving one entry per CDR3 protein. This table holds 250,000 to 300,000 distinct CDR3 sequences, 70% to 90% found once. The sample comprised CD8+ T cells from PBMCs. All receptors come from a human donor with multiple sclerosis. Each CDR3 is given with its conserved first and last residue. Fields, in order: V gene, J gene, CDR3 protein.

v_call: TRBV6-2/TRBV6-3
j_call: TRBJ2-3
cdr3_aa: CASSSPYGGSTDTQYF

v_call: TRBV19
j_call: TRBJ1-5
cdr3_aa: CASSFRDSNQPQHF

v_call: TRBV7-9
j_call: TRBJ2-1
cdr3_aa: CASISQGTFHEQFF

v_call: TRBV4-3
j_call: TRBJ2-2
cdr3_aa: CASSQPGGRSLNTGELFF

v_call: TRBV6-5
j_call: TRBJ2-1
cdr3_aa: CASSYGTSGRNEQFF

v_call: TRBV12-5
j_call: TRBJ2-1
cdr3_aa: CASGLSYNEQFF

v_call: TRBV27
j_call: TRBJ1-1
cdr3_aa: CASSLTVNTEAFF

v_call: TRBV5-5
j_call: TRBJ1-5
cdr3_aa: CASSLAAVNGQPQHF

v_call: TRBV7-2
j_call: TRBJ2-7
cdr3_aa: CASSFGVGLAEGEQYF

v_call: TRBV28
j_call: TRBJ2-7
cdr3_aa: CASSDGSEQYF

v_call: TRBV6-5
j_call: TRBJ1-1
cdr3_aa: CASSYSRDTWSMAEAFF

v_call: TRBV3-1
j_call: TRBJ2-5
cdr3_aa: CASSPGTSGRRETQYF

v_call: TRBV10-1
j_call: TRBJ2-7
cdr3_aa: CASSGAGDEQYF

v_call: TRBV29-1
j_call: TRBJ1-1
cdr3_aa: CSVEGGQTFNTEAFF

v_call: TRBV6-5
j_call: TRBJ2-5
cdr3_aa: CASSLTGRQETQYF

v_call: TRBV18
j_call: TRBJ1-1
cdr3_aa: CASSTGTGATEAFF

v_call: TRBV3-1
j_call: TRBJ1-2
cdr3_aa: CASSHEFYGYTF

v_call: TRBV14
j_call: TRBJ2-7
cdr3_aa: CATGPPNEQYF

v_call: TRBV28
j_call: TRBJ2-7
cdr3_aa: CASSQYRANQLYF

v_call: TRBV6-5
j_call: TRBJ1-3
cdr3_aa: CASSHGTADSGNTIYF

v_call: TRBV7-9
j_call: TRBJ2-2
cdr3_aa: CASSPTGAFGTGELFF

v_call: TRBV4-3
j_call: TRBJ2-6
cdr3_aa: CASSQDLDREEAGANVLTF

v_call: TRBV6-5
j_call: TRBJ1-1
cdr3_aa: CASSYSTAMNTEAFF

v_call: TRBV6-5
j_call: TRBJ2-1
cdr3_aa: CASSYSGLAATRSGYNEQFF

v_call: TRBV19
j_call: TRBJ1-5
cdr3_aa: CATDDRENQPQHF